This T cell receptor (beta chain) was obtained from a study of vaccination and CD4 T cells after COVID-19. The CDR3 length is 13 residues. V was clipped by 6 bases and J by 13 bases; unmatched bases: 6. Germline CDR1 reads MNHEY; CDR2 reads SVGAGI. At the Johns Hopkins FTIC core, DNA taken from cultured CD4+ T cells was sequenced by way of the Oncomine TCR Beta short-read assay. TCRdb passed the PCR reads through MiXCR, listing each CDR3 protein once. The sample lists roughly 20,000 distinct CDR3 sequences; around 58% were seen once. As concerns this clonotype: Its cognate antigen is unknown.

Stated treatment: approximately nine-day PBMC culture with coronavirus spike peptide pools or control peptides (ViraFEST assay). The TCR sequence derives from a human donor who had recovered from COVID-19. The chain has TRBV6-5 and TRBJ2-1, with 13 nucleotides matching TRBD2. Material: CD4+ T cells from blood, cultured in vitro. CDR3 nucleotide sequence: TGTGCCAGCAGCTTACTAGCGGGGGGGATCCAGTTCTTC. Translated: CASSLLAGGIQFF.